The source of this TCR beta chain is a study of shared clonotypes between healthy human individuals. Findings and caveats of the study: Of the naive CD4 clonotypes, around 4.9% were shared across four donors. Sequencing depth was predicted to influence how clonotypes are shared among donors.

Measured with immunoSEQ multiplex PCR; TCRdb has only the in-frame clones, and not every one. Of 2 million to 2.5 million clones in the sample, approximately 96% are singletons; the top ten hold around 0.13%. J was trimmed by 10 bases and V by 2 bases; bases with no gene match: 9. Germline CDR1 reads MDHEN; CDR2 reads SYDVKM. The CDR3 is 15 residues long. As regards this clone: What it recognizes is unknown.

Participating donors were healthy, HIV-negative adults free of recent acute infections or vaccinations. The rearrangement uses TRBV28 and TRBJ2-1; 9 nucleotides line up with TRBD1. The clonotype comes from a young man in good health. Sequenced: naive CD4+ T cells sorted from blood. Subset given: CD45RA+ positively selected. The chain's CDR3 is CASSLRGQGTTEQFF. DNA for the CDR3: TGTGCCAGCAGTTTAAGGGGACAGGGTACCACCGAGCAGTTCTTC.